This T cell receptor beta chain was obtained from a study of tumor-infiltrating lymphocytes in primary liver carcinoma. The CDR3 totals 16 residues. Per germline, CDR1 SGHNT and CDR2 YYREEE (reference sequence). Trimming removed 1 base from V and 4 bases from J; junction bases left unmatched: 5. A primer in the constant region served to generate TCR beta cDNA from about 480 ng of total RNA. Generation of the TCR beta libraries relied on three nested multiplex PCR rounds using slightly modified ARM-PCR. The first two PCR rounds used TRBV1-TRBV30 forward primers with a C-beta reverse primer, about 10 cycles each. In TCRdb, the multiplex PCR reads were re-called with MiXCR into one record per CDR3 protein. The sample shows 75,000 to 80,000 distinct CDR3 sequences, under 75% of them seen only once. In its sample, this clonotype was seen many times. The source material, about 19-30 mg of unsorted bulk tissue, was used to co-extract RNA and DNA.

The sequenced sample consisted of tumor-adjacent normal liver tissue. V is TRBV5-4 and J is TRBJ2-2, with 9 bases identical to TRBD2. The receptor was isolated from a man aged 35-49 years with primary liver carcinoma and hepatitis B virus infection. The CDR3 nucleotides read TGTGCCAGCAGCTTGCCAAGCGGGAGGACCACCGGGGAGCTGTTTTTT. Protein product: CASSLPSGRTTGELFF.